This entry lists 7 T cell receptor beta chains sequenced from one sample in a study of T cell responses to AZD1222 COVID-19 vaccine. Sequencing was performed with immunoSEQ multiplex PCR; in TCRdb, only in-frame clones are kept and a portion is missing. This table has about 82,000 clones, around 90% appearing once. The input for sequencing was peripheral blood, taken 28 days after the second AZD1222 dose. These receptors were collected from an adult who received the AZD1222 COVID-19 vaccine.

This chain joins TRBV2 and TRBJ1-6, with D uncertain. The germline V and J ends were trimmed by 5 bases and 10 bases, with 18 bases remaining between them. The CDR3 is made up of 15 amino acids. Germline V gene sequence: CDR1 SNHLY, CDR2 FYNNEI. The CDR3, as DNA: TGTGCCAGCAGTAGGTCCCTACCGAGGAGCTCACCCCTCCACTTT. This translates into CASSRSLPRSSPLHF.

The V gene is TRBV5-8, the J gene TRBJ1-2, with 9 nucleotides matching TRBD1. Trimming at V came to 4 bases and at J to 4 bases, leaving 5 bases not matched to a gene. Germline values: CDR1 SGHTS, CDR2 YDEGEE. The CDR3 length is 14 residues. DNA of the CDR3: TGTGCCAGCAGCGGGGACAGGGTGAGCTATGGCTACACCTTC. Translation: CASSGDRVSYGYTF.

This chain uses TRBV13 with TRBJ2-7; 8 nucleotides align to TRBD1. This CDR3 contains 14 residues. Germline CDR1 PRHDT, CDR2 FYEKMQ (reference sequence). The J segment lost 7 bases and the V segment lost 3 bases, leaving 8 bases of the junction unmatched. CDR3 region: CASSFGQGTREQYF. The CDR3 DNA sequence: TGTGCCAGCAGCTTTGGACAGGGAACTCGTGAGCAGTACTTC.

The rearrangement joins TRBV2 to TRBJ1-6; perhaps TRBD1 as D (5 bases). The V end lost 5 bases, the J end lost 11 bases, and 10 bases lay between the germline ends. The CDR3 is 12 amino acids. The germline gives CDR1 SNHLY, CDR2 FYNNEI. The CDR3 coding sequence is TGTGCCAGCAGTTCTGGGGGGGCACCCCTCCACTTT. This codes for CASSSGGAPLHF.

This rearrangement joins TRBV30 to TRBJ1-2, with unresolved D. The CDR3 extends over 14 amino acids. Germline loops: CDR1 GTSNPN, CDR2 SVGIG (reference sequence). Trimming removed 4 bases at V and 2 bases at J, with 14 bases between. The CDR3 reads CAWIPRHTNYGYTF. The DNA for the CDR3 is TGTGCCTGGATCCCCCGGCACACAAACTATGGCTACACCTTC.

The chain employs TRBV19 and TRBJ1-1; no clear D gene. The CDR3 has 11 residues. V was trimmed by 4 bases and J by 7 bases, leaving 7 bases between them. Germline V gene sequence: CDR1 LNHDA, CDR2 SQIVND (reference sequence). The CDR3 here is CASSTLIEAFF. In DNA form, the CDR3 reads TGTGCCAGTAGTACCCTAATTGAAGCTTTCTTT.

J is TRBJ1-1 and V is TRBV5-1; D remains unclear. Looked up from germline, CDR1 is SGHRS and CDR2 is YFSETQ. The CDR3 covers 13 residues. The ends were cut back, 0 bases at V and 0 bases at J, with 3 bases in the middle. The CDR3: CASSLALNTEAFF. CDR3 nucleotides: TGCGCCAGCAGCTTGGCTTTGAACACTGAAGCTTTCTTT.